Listed here are 14 T cell receptor beta chains from one sample, sequenced in a study of Graves' ophthalmopathy and Graves' hyperthyroidism. As the template, RNA transcripts were used to amplify TCR beta CDR3 regions. An opening RT-PCR round employed HTBI primers and preceded a second-round multiplex PCR. One entry per CDR3 protein, called by TCRdb with MiXCR from the multiplex PCR reads. Here the sample spans a few hundred thousand distinct CDR3 sequences, approximately 15% being singletons. Sequences were obtained from peripheral blood. All receptors come from a woman between 18 and 29 years old with stable Graves' hyperthyroidism.

This clonotype has a count of ten or more. The chain has TRBV4-2 and TRBJ1-1; D not resolved. Trimming removed 2 bases from V and 1 base from J, with 14 bases in between. This CDR3 contains 16 residues. CDR1 is LGHNA, CDR2 YNFKEQ, per germline. This chain's CDR3 is CASSQLNRRGNTEAFF. The CDR3 DNA follows: TGTGCCAGCAGCCAATTAAACCGTCGTGGGAACACTGAAGCTTTCTTT.

The chain has TRBV29-1 and TRBJ2-7; no reliable D call. The germline CDR1 and CDR2 sequences are SQVTM and ANQGSEA. The CDR3 spans 12 residues. V lost 4 bases, J lost 0 bases, and 7 bases lay in between. The CDR3 loop reads CSVGRFSYEQYF. The DNA of the CDR3 is TGCAGCGTTGGACGGTTCTCCTACGAGCAGTACTTC.

This clonotype was counted at least ten times. J is TRBJ2-7 and V is TRBV6-1; D not certain. The germline V gene has CDR1 MNHNS and CDR2 SASEGT. The CDR3 spans 11 residues. Trimming pared 10 bases from V and 3 bases from J, leaving 10 bases between. CDR3 residues: CATRRIYEQYF. The CDR3 DNA reads as TGTGCCACCAGACGAATCTACGAGCAGTACTTC.

This rearrangement joins TRBV19 to TRBJ1-1, with 7 bases that match TRBD1. V was pared by 4 bases and J by 6 bases, with 11 bases of the junction left unmatched. This CDR3 is 15 amino acids long. Germline CDR1 reads LNHDA; CDR2 reads SQIVND (reference sequence). CDR3 in amino acids: CASSTHGTATSEAFF. The CDR3 DNA follows: TGTGCCAGTAGTACCCACGGGACAGCAACTTCTGAAGCTTTCTTT.

This clonotype was seen ten or more times. The V call is TRBV15, the J call TRBJ2-2; D is undetermined. Germline CDR1 LNHNV, CDR2 YYDKDF (reference sequence). V lost 11 bases and J lost 5, with 12 bases in between. This CDR3 region has 12 residues. The CDR3 DNA reads as TGTGCCGTATCAGTCGGAACCGGGGAGCTGTTTTTT. Its translation is CAVSVGTGELFF.

Regarding this clonotype: A much larger clone sits a single nucleotide away, making a read error possible. This CDR3 fails to terminate in the conserved phenylalanine or tryptophan, so it likely reflects a read error. V usage is TRBV20-1 and J usage is TRBJ1-5; D ambiguous. V was clipped by 1 base and J by 0 bases, with 13 bases between them. There are 16 residues in the CDR3. Germline values: CDR1 DFQATT, CDR2 SNEGSKA (reference sequence). The CDR3 region is CSARAPDGHSNQPQHV. In nucleotides, the CDR3 is TGCAGTGCTAGAGCCCCGGACGGCCATAGCAATCAGCCCCAGCATGTT.

CDR3 sequence reads: CASSIVFSGSTEAFF. The CDR3 DNA reads as TGTGCCAGTAGTATAGTCTTCTCAGGGAGCACTGAAGCTTTCTTT. The chain couples TRBV19 to TRBJ1-1, with D perhaps matching TRBD1 (5 bases). This CDR3 region has 15 residues. Germline CDR1 reads LNHDA; CDR2 reads SQIVND (reference sequence). V lost 1 base and J 4 bases, leaving 13 bases between the germline ends.

The chain employs TRBV18 and TRBJ1-1; no firm D call. V was clipped by 3 bases and J by 12 bases, with 20 bases between them. Germline CDR1 and CDR2: KGHSH and LQKENI. The CDR3 is 14 residues long. The CDR3 spells CASSPEESLSYTFF. As DNA, the CDR3 is TGTGCCAGCTCACCCGAGGAGTCGTTATCCTACACTTTCTTT. Complete variable domain (other parts from reference TRBV18 and TRBJ1-1): NAGVMQNPRHLVRRRGQEARLRCSPMKGHSHVYWYRQLPEEGLKFMVYLQKENIIDESGMPKERFSAEFPKEGPSILRIQQVVRGDSAAYFCASSPEESLSYTFFGQGTRLTVV.

This clonotype was counted at least ten times. The rearrangement uses TRBV20-1 and TRBJ1-5; 7 bases line up with TRBD1. The CDR3 spans 12 residues. Germline V gene data show CDR1 as DFQATT and CDR2 as SNEGSKA (reference sequence). V was pared by 4 bases and J by 7 bases, with 4 bases of the junction left unmatched. The chain's CDR3 is CSATQGGQPQHF. The CDR3 DNA reads TGCAGTGCTACCCAGGGGGGACAGCCCCAGCATTTT.

This clonotype was counted ten times or more. The rearrangement joins TRBV6-2 or TRBV6-3 to TRBJ2-7; D unclear. Germline loops: CDR1 MNHEY, CDR2 SVGEGT. Trimming stripped 8 bases from V and 2 bases from J, with 13 bases between. The CDR3 covers 13 residues. CDR3 protein: CASPTDITYEQYF. The DNA for the CDR3 is TGTGCCAGCCCTACAGACATTACCTACGAGCAGTACTTC.

The V gene is TRBV6-5, the J gene TRBJ2-4; D remains unclear. The CDR3 consists of 17 residues. Trimming took 4 bases from V and 2 from J, leaving 18 bases between them. Germline V CDR1 and CDR2: MNHEY, SVGAGI. CDR3 amino acids: CASSCSVPVSTKNIQYF. For the CDR3, the DNA is TGTGCCAGCAGTTGCTCGGTCCCCGTGTCGACCAAAAACATTCAGTACTTC.

This clonotype was counted many times. The rearrangement links TRBV18 to TRBJ1-1; D might be TRBD1 (5 bases). From germline, CDR1 is KGHSH and CDR2 LQKENI. CDR3 length equals 13 residues. V was trimmed by 3 bases and J by 6 bases, leaving 11 bases between them. CDR3 residues: CASSPGRDAEAFF. As DNA, the CDR3 is TGTGCCAGCTCACCGGGCAGGGACGCTGAAGCTTTCTTT.

The J gene is TRBJ1-5, the V gene TRBV12-3 or TRBV12-4, with unresolved D. This CDR3 is built from 14 residues. V lost 5 bases, J lost 5 bases, and 13 bases lay in between. The CDR3 region is CASSLGTEYQPQHF. CDR3 DNA: TGTGCCAGCAGTCTCGGTACAGAATATCAGCCCCAGCATTTT.

This clonotype was detected many times. V is TRBV20-1 and J is TRBJ1-1, with TRBD1 as a possible D gene (5 bases). The CDR3 totals 13 residues. Germline CDR1 DFQATT, CDR2 SNEGSKA (reference sequence). V lost 4 bases and J lost 8, with 17 bases in between. The CDR3 coding sequence is TGCAGTGCTATCCCTATACAGGCCCTCGAAGCTTTCTTT. Protein product: CSAIPIQALEAFF.